This T cell receptor beta chain is drawn from a study of T cell repertoires in cytomegalovirus infection. This clonotype was detected many times. TCRdb itself ran the reads through MiXCR, one entry per CDR3 protein. Among roughly 280,000 distinct CDR3 sequences, around 13% were seen once, and the ten largest hold 8.8%. The CDR3 extends over 12 amino acids. Trimming took off 3 bases at V and 1 base at J, with 3 bases between the two ends. The germline V gene encodes CDR1 LNHDA and CDR2 SQIVND (reference sequence). The sample consisted of PBMCs. The TCR was taken from a human donor in good health (CMV status not recorded). Some clones in this sample may be carry-over from other donors' samples. The rearrangement joins TRBV19 to TRBJ1-1; unclear D gene. As DNA, the CDR3 is TGTGCCAGTAGTATTAAGAACACTGAAGCTTTCTTT. This encodes CASSIKNTEAFF.